Listed below are T cell receptor beta chains from one sample, sequenced in a study of shared clonotypes between healthy human individuals. Profiling relied on immunoSEQ multiplex PCR, and the TCRdb table lists in-frame clones only, not all of them. The sample contains more than 2,000,000 clones, 80% to 95% of which appear only once. What was sequenced was naive CD4+ T cells from PBMCs. These receptors came from a young man in good health. Some clones in this sample may be carry-over from other donors' samples. CDR3s include the opening cysteine and the closing phenylalanine or tryptophan. Clone size appears in some rows only: once, few, many, or a class for an expanded clone.

V: TRBV4-1; size: NA; CDR3: CASSQEEGFYGYTF
V: TRBV19; size: NA; CDR3: CASSRGQGVNQPQHF
V: TRBV4-2; size: NA; CDR3: CASSPSWAGKETQYF
V: TRBV18; size: NA; CDR3: CASSQGGSSLNYGYTF
V: TRBV6-1; size: NA; CDR3: CASRRAGELFF
V: TRBV5-8; size: NA; CDR3: CASSPGAGQQTDTQYF
V: TRBV5-4; size: NA; CDR3: CASSLSMGVAETQYF
V: TRBV11-2; size: NA; CDR3: CASSHSGANVLTF
V: TRBV27; size: NA; CDR3: CASSKLGTSGYYEQYF
V: TRBV5-6; size: NA; CDR3: CASSLRAGRDTDTQYF
V: TRBV6-1; size: once; CDR3: CASRVLQNTEAFF
V: TRBV5-1; size: NA; CDR3: CASSLIPATNEKLFF
V: TRBV2; size: NA; CDR3: CASNSRLAVYNEQFF
V: TRBV5-1; size: NA; CDR3: CASSWAGTRSQETQYF
V: TRBV5-6; size: NA; CDR3: CASSFGGYSNQPQHF
V: TRBV20-1; size: once; CDR3: CSASGTFGYTF
V: TRBV19; size: NA; CDR3: CASSTIAGGMTDTQYF
V: TRBV30; size: NA; CDR3: CAWSVIGYEQYF
V: TRBV7-8; size: NA; CDR3: CASSPRTRDTEAFF
V: TRBV6-1; size: NA; CDR3: CASTQQGVPQPQHF
V: TRBV4-2; size: NA; CDR3: CASSQRQYGYTF
V: TRBV19; size: NA; CDR3: CATKPQGYEKLFF
V: TRBV5-1; size: NA; CDR3: CASSPGGGVGLEQYF
V: TRBV18; size: NA; CDR3: CASSPAGTVNTGELFF
V: TRBV5-4; size: NA; CDR3: CASSVTGGTEAFF
V: TRBV7-2; size: NA; CDR3: CASSLEGGQVYGYTF
V: TRBV6-5; size: NA; CDR3: CASSDTGGSSYEQYF
V: TRBV25-1; size: NA; CDR3: CASSEFGNSYEQYF
V: TRBV5-1; size: NA; CDR3: CASSLETGLRAFF
V: TRBV28; size: NA; CDR3: CASSLSSGINTIYF
V: TRBV2; size: once; CDR3: CASSEFGSGNTIYF
V: TRBV18; size: NA; CDR3: CASSLKVTGGSYNEQFF
V: TRBV10-3; size: once; CDR3: CAISEGTEETQYF
V: TRBV7-6; size: NA; CDR3: CASRGIKGSYNEQFF
V: TRBV2; size: NA; CDR3: CASSEGLTSGSYNEQFF
V: TRBV7-9; size: once; CDR3: CASTLTSGRAWVQYF
V: TRBV28; size: NA; CDR3: CASSPPAPSSDTQYF
V: TRBV5-1; size: NA; CDR3: CASSPRTGNQETQYF
V: TRBV5-1; size: NA; CDR3: CASSYGTDLMSEKLFF
V: TRBV18; size: NA; CDR3: CASSPLQGSNEYGYTF
V: TRBV27; size: NA; CDR3: CASTYWGSGTDTQYF
V: TRBV5-6; size: NA; CDR3: CASSLIGDRGGHEQYF